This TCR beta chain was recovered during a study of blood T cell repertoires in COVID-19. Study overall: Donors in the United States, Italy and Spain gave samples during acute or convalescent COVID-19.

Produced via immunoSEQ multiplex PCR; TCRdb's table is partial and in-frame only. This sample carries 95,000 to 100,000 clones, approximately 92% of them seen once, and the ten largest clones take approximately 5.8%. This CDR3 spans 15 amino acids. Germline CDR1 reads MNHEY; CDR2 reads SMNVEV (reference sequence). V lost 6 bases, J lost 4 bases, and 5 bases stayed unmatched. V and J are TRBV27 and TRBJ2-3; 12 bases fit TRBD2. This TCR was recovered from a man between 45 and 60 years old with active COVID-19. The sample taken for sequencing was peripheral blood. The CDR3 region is CASSTGLAGPDTQYF. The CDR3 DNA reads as TGTGCCAGCAGCACCGGACTAGCGGGACCAGATACGCAGTATTTT.